This T cell receptor beta chain was captured by sequencing in a study of T cell responses to AZD1222 COVID-19 vaccine. Measured with immunoSEQ multiplex PCR; TCRdb has only the in-frame clones, and not every one. The table shows fewer than 85,000 clones, with approximately 90% occurring only once. CDR3 length: 15 residues. Germline V gives CDR1 KGHSH, CDR2 LQKENI. The V and J ends lost 1 base and 1 base respectively, with 9 bases between them. The V call is TRBV18, the J call TRBJ2-3; a possible D gene is TRBD2 (5 bases). This TCR came from an adult who received the AZD1222 COVID-19 vaccine. The material sequenced was peripheral blood, taken 28 days after the second AZD1222 dose. CDR3 in DNA: TGTGCCAGCTCACCACAGGAGGCTCGCACAGATACGCAGTATTTT. It codes for CASSPQEARTDTQYF.